This TCR beta chain was observed in a study of blood T cell repertoires in COVID-19. Looking at the study overall: Acute and convalescent COVID-19 samples came from the United States, Italy and Spain. PBMCs, B-cell-depleted T cells, or T cells provided the cDNA or gDNA that made up the material.

Original handling: Estimation of nucleated cell counts relied on the amplification of reference gene primers. This table comes from immunoSEQ multiplex PCR, and its TCRdb copy is limited to in-frame clones, with some not included. Clone size and the V and J calls come from that table; the DNA yielded D and trimming. The repertoire has 400,000 to 550,000 clones, about 85% of them found once; the top ten carry under 2.5%. The germline V gene has CDR1 WNHNN and CDR2 SYGVQD (reference sequence). The CDR3 consists of 12 residues. With 4 bases clipped from V and 13 bases from J, the junction kept 5 bases outside the gene matches. Participants had their cohort set by participant-reported clinical history.

This TCR derives from a woman in her late teens or twenties with acute COVID-19. The chain links TRBV10-1 to TRBJ2-1; TRBD2 matches 9 bases. The specimen sequenced was PBMCs or T cells enriched from blood (not recorded which). The CDR3 region is CASSGTSGPQFF. CDR3 DNA sequence: TGCGCCAGCAGTGGTACTAGCGGGCCTCAGTTCTTC.